Listed here are 19 T cell receptor beta chains from one sample, sequenced in a study of T cells in Graves' hyperthyroidism and ophthalmopathy. Regions amplified from RNA transcripts were the TCR beta CDR3 regions. During a first-round RT-PCR of the TCR CDR3, the HTBI primer set was used. TCRdb fed the multiplex PCR reads into MiXCR, producing one record per CDR3 protein. The sample holds some 500,000 distinct CDR3 sequences; 24% are singletons and the top ten take about 11%. The sequencing input was blood. These TCRs come from a woman younger than 45 with Graves' ophthalmopathy.

This clonotype was observed at least ten times. The genes are TRBV29-1 and TRBJ2-5; unclear D gene. Germline CDR1 reads SQVTM; CDR2 reads ANQGSEA. V was trimmed by 4 bases and J by 2 bases, leaving 14 bases between them. The CDR3 covers 14 residues. CDR3: CSVGVGGIQETQYF. The CDR3 coding sequence is TGCAGCGTTGGGGTGGGCGGTATACAAGAGACCCAGTACTTC.

V usage is TRBV13 and J usage is TRBJ1-3, with 7 nucleotides matching TRBD1. In germline, CDR1 is PRHDT, CDR2 FYEKMQ (reference sequence). V gave up 5 bases and J gave up 2 bases; unmatched junction bases: 12. The CDR3 has 17 amino acids. CDR3 in DNA: TGTGCCAGCAGCCTAAATCCTACAGGGGTGACTGGAAACACCATATATTTT. Translation: CASSLNPTGVTGNTIYF.

J is TRBJ1-6 and V is TRBV27; 9 bases map to TRBD1. In germline, CDR1 is MNHEY, CDR2 SMNVEV (reference sequence). J lost 8 bases, V lost 6 bases, and 14 bases had no gene match. This CDR3 is 17 amino acids long. This chain's CDR3 is CASRTRTGVFSDSPLHF. CDR3 in DNA: TGTGCCAGCAGGACACGGACAGGGGTTTTTTCGGATTCACCCCTCCACTTT.

The chain carries TRBV12-3 or TRBV12-4 and TRBJ2-7; D is undetermined. The CDR3 is 14 amino acids. V dropped 3 bases and J dropped 3 bases, with 12 bases sitting between them. The chain's CDR3 is CASSLEQQNYEQYF. CDR3 DNA sequence: TGTGCCAGCAGTTTGGAGCAACAGAACTACGAGCAGTACTTC.

This clonotype was counted at least ten times. V and J are TRBV5-1 and TRBJ1-1, with TRBD1 matching over 7 bases. Germline V gives CDR1 SGHRS, CDR2 YFSETQ. This CDR3 comprises 14 residues. V lost 0 bases to trimming and J lost 4 bases; unmatched junction nucleotides: 3. Here the CDR3 DNA reads TGCGCCAGCAGCTTGGATTCAGGGGGCACTGAAGCTTTCTTT. Translating gives CASSLDSGGTEAFF. The full variable domain, with the rest looked up from reference TRBV5-1 and TRBJ1-1, is KAGVTQTPRYLIKTRGQQVTLSCSPISGHRSVSWYQQTPGQGLQFLFEYFSETQRNKGNFPGRFSGRQFSNSRSEMNVSTLELGDSALYLCASSLDSGGTEAFFGQGTRLTVV.

The chain has TRBV28 and TRBJ1-2; TRBD1 agrees at 7 bases. The V gene's germline CDR1 is MDHEN and CDR2 SYDVKM. Trimming removed 3 bases from V and 5 bases from J; junction bases left unmatched: 9. The CDR3 consists of 15 residues. CDR3 sequence (DNA): TGTGCCAGCAGTTTTATCGACAGGGCGTCTTATGGCTACACCTTC. Translated, it gives CASSFIDRASYGYTF.

Ten or more counts support this clonotype. The chain carries TRBV5-1 and TRBJ2-5; weak D call: TRBD2 (6 bases). CDR1 is SGHRS and CDR2 is YFSETQ in the germline V gene. Trimming took off 1 base at V and 2 bases at J, with 12 bases between the two ends. This CDR3 contains 15 residues. The CDR3 protein is CASSLTGVRQETQYF. As DNA, the CDR3 is TGCGCCAGCAGCTTGACGGGGGTGCGACAAGAGACCCAGTACTTC.

This clonotype has a handful of counts. The rearrangement joins TRBV5-1 to TRBJ2-7; 11 positions agree with TRBD1. In germline, CDR1 is SGHRS, CDR2 YFSETQ. The CDR3 length is 18 residues. Trimming cost V 1 base and J 2 bases; bases outside gene matches: 11. Written as DNA, the CDR3 is TGCGCCAGCAGCTTGCCTTTCCCGGGGACAGGGGGTACCTACGAGCAGTACTTC. Translating gives CASSLPFPGTGGTYEQYF.

The J gene is TRBJ2-5, the V gene TRBV6-5; D is tentatively TRBD1 or TRBD2 (6 bases each). The CDR3 is 16 residues long. Between the trimmed V and J ends, which lost 0 bases and 4 bases, there was a span of 15 bases. CDR1 is MNHEY and CDR2 is SVGAGI in the germline V gene. CDR3 protein: CASSYSIMGGGETQYF. The CDR3 coding sequence is TGTGCCAGCAGTTACTCGATTATGGGGGGCGGAGAGACCCAGTACTTC.

This clonotype was seen at least ten times. This rearrangement joins TRBV19 to TRBJ1-1, with D unresolved. Looked up from germline, CDR1 is LNHDA and CDR2 is SQIVND (reference sequence). The CDR3 is 14 amino acids. V dropped 7 bases and J dropped 3 bases, with 15 bases sitting between them. For the CDR3, the DNA is TGTGCCAGTATGGTCCCGAATGGAGACACTGAAGCTTTCTTT. Its translation is CASMVPNGDTEAFF. The full variable domain, in which reference TRBV19 and TRBJ1-1 provide the parts outside the CDR3, is DGGITQSPKYLFRKEGQNVTLSCEQNLNHDAMYWYRQDPGQGLRLIYYSQIVNDFQKGDIAEGYSVSREKKESFPLTVTSAQKNPTAFYLCASMVPNGDTEAFFGQGTRLTVV.

A few counts support this clonotype. The gene calls are TRBV7-2 and TRBJ2-3; TRBD2 is a possible D gene (5 bases). V lost 1 base to trimming and J lost 5 bases, with 10 bases between them. The germline gives CDR1 SGHTA, CDR2 FQGNSA. CDR3 length equals 14 residues. The CDR3 is CASSLGLAGDTQYF. The CDR3 DNA reads as TGTGCCAGCAGCTTAGGACTGGCGGGAGATACGCAGTATTTT.

The sample holds many counts of this clonotype. CDR3 loop: CAISEPTMNTEAFF. The CDR3 DNA reads as TGTGCCATCAGTGAGCCGACCATGAACACTGAAGCTTTCTTT. This chain joins TRBV10-3 and TRBJ1-1; D gene uncertain. V was cut by 2 bases and J by 0 bases, with 7 bases left in between. CDR1 and CDR2 from the germline V gene are ENHRY and SYGVKD. The CDR3 runs to 14 residues.

V gene TRBV6-6 combines with J gene TRBJ1-5, with 7 bases fitting TRBD1. This CDR3 contains 18 residues. Germline lookup yields CDR1 MNHNY and CDR2 SVGAGI (reference sequence). V lost 6 bases and J lost 2; bases outside the gene matches: 16. For the CDR3, the DNA is TGTGCCAGCAGCCTATACGACAGGGTACGGGGAGGCAATCAGCCCCAGCATTTT. Amino acid sequence: CASSLYDRVRGGNQPQHF.

This clonotype was counted a single time. The chain is built from TRBV13 and TRBJ2-7, with 9 bases lining up with TRBD1. CDR3 length equals 14 residues. Germline CDR1 and CDR2: PRHDT and FYEKMQ (reference sequence). Trimming took 5 bases from V and 0 from J; bases not matched to a gene: 2. The CDR3 DNA reads as TGTGCCAGCAGCGTACAGGGGGCCTCCTACGAGCAGTACTTC. This codes for CASSVQGASYEQYF.

This clonotype has just a few counts. In DNA form, the CDR3 reads TGTGCCAGCACTAATCAGGGGGCCTCTGGAAACACCATATATTTT. Its protein product is CASTNQGASGNTIYF. The gene calls are TRBV6-1 and TRBJ1-3; 8 bases map to TRBD1. CDR1 is MNHNS and CDR2 is SASEGT in the germline V gene. This CDR3 is built from 15 residues. V lost 7 bases and J lost 0; bases outside the gene matches: 5.

As regards this clonotype: A much larger clone lies a single base off, so this may be a read error. The chain couples TRBV27 to TRBJ1-2; the match to TRBD1 covers 9 bases. The CDR3 is made up of 15 amino acids. Germline V gene data show CDR1 as MNHEY and CDR2 as SMNVEV (reference sequence). As DNA, the CDR3 is TGTGCCGGCAGTTTAAGCTACGGGACAGGGTCTGGCTACACCTTC. This codes for CAGSLSYGTGSGYTF.

In this sample, this clonotype turned up many times. V and J are TRBV6-1 and TRBJ1-1; the D is unclear. Germline V CDR1 and CDR2: MNHNS, SASEGT. The CDR3 loop spans 13 amino acids. V lost 4 bases, J lost 1 base, and 7 bases lay in between. The CDR3 sequence: CASSVDPNTEAFF. The DNA for the CDR3 is TGTGCCAGCAGTGTCGACCCGAACACTGAAGCTTTCTTT.

The sample holds a few counts of this clonotype. The rearrangement joins TRBV11-1 to TRBJ2-2; a possible D gene is TRBD1 (6 bases). V lost 8 bases and J lost 4, with 8 bases in between. Germline CDR1 SGHAT, CDR2 FQDESV (reference sequence). CDR3 length equals 12 residues. The CDR3 sequence is CASLTGTGELFF. In DNA, the CDR3 is TGTGCCAGCCTGACAGGCACCGGGGAGCTGTTTTTT.

This clonotype was counted a few times. The chain employs TRBV6-2 or TRBV6-3 and TRBJ2-2; D is perhaps TRBD1 (5 bases). Trimming cost V 2 bases and J 0 bases, with 10 bases left between them. From germline, CDR1 is MNHEY and CDR2 SVGEGT. The CDR3 has 16 residues. The CDR3 protein is CASSYVGRANTGELFF. CDR3 sequence (DNA): TGTGCCAGCAGTTACGTCGGCAGGGCGAACACCGGGGAGCTGTTTTTT.